The clone carrying this T cell receptor beta chain was seen more than once but under ten times. Its cognate antigen is unknown. Among the patients, aged 18 to 65, hyperthyroidism was newly diagnosed and had lasted under 2 months. Reasons for excluding patients were uncontrolled infection, other autoimmune disease, pregnancy or lactation. This specimen belongs to a study of T cells in Graves' hyperthyroidism and ophthalmopathy. General study results and limits: Blood shared most expanded thyroid clonotypes above 0.001.

Germline-derived CDR1 and CDR2 are SEHNR and FQNEAQ (reference sequence). The V end lost 5 bases, the J end lost 3 bases, and 8 bases lay between the germline ends. This CDR3 spans 12 amino acids. RNA transcripts were the template for amplifying TCR beta CDR3 regions. The HTBI primer set was used in a first-round RT-PCR of the TCR CDR3. MiXCR, applied by TCRdb to the multiplex PCR reads, yields one record per CDR3 protein. The sample contains hundreds of thousands of distinct CDR3 sequences, around 42% of which appear only once. The clonotype comes from a woman younger than 30 with Graves' hyperthyroidism. The chain joins TRBV7-9 to TRBJ2-7, with D unclear. Sequenced sample: peripheral blood or thyroid tissue (not recorded which). The CDR3 here is CASSNLGYEQYF. CDR3 in DNA: TGTGCCAGCAGCAATCTAGGCTACGAGCAGTACTTC.